This T cell receptor (beta chain) was sequenced in a study of shared clonotypes between healthy human individuals. Profiling relied on immunoSEQ multiplex PCR, and the TCRdb table lists in-frame clones only, not all of them. The profile shows 2 million to 3 million clones, 93% of them singletons. A remark on this clone: Its target is not known.

The length of the CDR3 is 15 residues. Germline trimming cut 1 base from V and 2 bases from J; bases unmatched to any gene: 2. Germline loops: CDR1 SGHDT, CDR2 YYEEEE. Study findings and constraints: Investigators collected only blood, and repertoires in tissues likely differ.

The chain employs TRBV5-6 and TRBJ2-1, with 8 nucleotides matching TRBD2. Input material: naive CD4+ T cells from PBMCs. The subset here: CD45RA+ positively selected. This sequence was found in a young man in good health. Some clones in this sample may be carry-over from other donors' samples. The CDR3 region is CASSLKLAAYNEQFF. CDR3 bases: TGTGCCAGCAGCTTGAAACTAGCGGCCTACAATGAGCAGTTCTTC.